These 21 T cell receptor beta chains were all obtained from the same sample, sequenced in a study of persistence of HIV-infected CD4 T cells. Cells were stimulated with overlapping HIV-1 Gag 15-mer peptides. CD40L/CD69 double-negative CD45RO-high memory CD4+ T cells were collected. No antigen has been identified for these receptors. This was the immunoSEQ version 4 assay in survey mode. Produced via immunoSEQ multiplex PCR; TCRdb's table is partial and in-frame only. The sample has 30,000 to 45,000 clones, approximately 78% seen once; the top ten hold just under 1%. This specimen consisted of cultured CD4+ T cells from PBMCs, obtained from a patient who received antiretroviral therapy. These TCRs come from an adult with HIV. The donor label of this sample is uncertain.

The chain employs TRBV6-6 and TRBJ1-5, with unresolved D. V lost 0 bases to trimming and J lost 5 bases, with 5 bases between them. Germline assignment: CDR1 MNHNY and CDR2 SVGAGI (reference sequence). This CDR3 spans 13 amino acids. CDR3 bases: TGTGCCAGCAGTTACTCGGCCCATCAGCCCCAGCATTTT. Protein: CASSYSAHQPQHF.

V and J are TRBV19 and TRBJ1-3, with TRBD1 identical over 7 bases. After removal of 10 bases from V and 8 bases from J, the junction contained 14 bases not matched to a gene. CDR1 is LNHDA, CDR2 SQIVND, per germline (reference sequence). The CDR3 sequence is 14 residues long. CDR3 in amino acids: CATAGGQVGHTIYF. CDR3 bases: TGTGCCACAGCCGGCGGACAGGTGGGACACACCATATATTTT.

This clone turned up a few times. The CDR3 bases are TGCGCCAGCAGCTTGGCCGGCACGAACTACGAGCAGTACTTC. This translates into CASSLAGTNYEQYF. The chain couples TRBV5-1 to TRBJ2-7; no reliable D call. From germline, CDR1 is SGHRS and CDR2 YFSETQ. This CDR3 is built from 14 residues. V lost 0 bases to trimming and J lost 3 bases, with 10 bases between them.

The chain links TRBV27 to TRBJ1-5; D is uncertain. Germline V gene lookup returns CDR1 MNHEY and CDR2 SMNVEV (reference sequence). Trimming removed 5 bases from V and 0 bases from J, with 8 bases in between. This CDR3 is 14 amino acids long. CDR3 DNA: TGTGCCAGCAGTCCCTTCTATAGCAATCAGCCCCAGCATTTT. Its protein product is CASSPFYSNQPQHF.

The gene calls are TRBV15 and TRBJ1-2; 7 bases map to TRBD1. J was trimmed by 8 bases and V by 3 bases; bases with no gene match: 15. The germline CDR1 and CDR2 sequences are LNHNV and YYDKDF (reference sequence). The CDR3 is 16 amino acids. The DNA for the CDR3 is TGTGCCACCAGCAGGGGACAGACCGGGACCGAGGGAGGCTACACCTTC. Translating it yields CATSRGQTGTEGGYTF.

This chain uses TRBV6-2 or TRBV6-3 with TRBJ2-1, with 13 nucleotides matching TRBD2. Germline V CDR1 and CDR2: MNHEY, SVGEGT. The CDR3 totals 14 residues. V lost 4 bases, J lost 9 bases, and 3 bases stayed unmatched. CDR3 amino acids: CASSWTSGGSEQFF. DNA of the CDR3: TGTGCCAGCAGTTGGACTAGCGGGGGTAGTGAGCAGTTCTTC.

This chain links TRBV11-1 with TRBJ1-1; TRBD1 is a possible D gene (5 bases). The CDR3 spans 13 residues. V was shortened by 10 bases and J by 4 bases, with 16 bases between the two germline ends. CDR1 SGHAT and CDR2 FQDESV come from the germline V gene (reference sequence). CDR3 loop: CAILQRGGTEAFF. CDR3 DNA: TGTGCCATTTTACAACGGGGGGGCACTGAAGCTTTCTTT.

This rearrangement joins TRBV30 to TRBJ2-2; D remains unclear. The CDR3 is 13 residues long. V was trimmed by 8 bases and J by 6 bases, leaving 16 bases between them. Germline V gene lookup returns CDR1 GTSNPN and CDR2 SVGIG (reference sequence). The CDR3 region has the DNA TGTGCCCAGACCGAGTACAAGGCCGGGGAGCTGTTTTTT. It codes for CAQTEYKAGELFF.

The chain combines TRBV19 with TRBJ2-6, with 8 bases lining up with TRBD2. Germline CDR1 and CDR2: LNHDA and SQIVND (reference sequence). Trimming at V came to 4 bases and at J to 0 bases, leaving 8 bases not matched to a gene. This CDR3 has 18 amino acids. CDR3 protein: CASSTISGGLSGANVLTF. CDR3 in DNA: TGTGCCAGTAGTACGATCAGCGGGGGCCTCTCTGGGGCCAACGTCCTGACTTTC.

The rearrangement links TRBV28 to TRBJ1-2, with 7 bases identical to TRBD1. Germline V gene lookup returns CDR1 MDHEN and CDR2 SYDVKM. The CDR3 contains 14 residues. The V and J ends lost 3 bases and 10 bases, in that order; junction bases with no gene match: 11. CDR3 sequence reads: CASSLADRSLDYTF. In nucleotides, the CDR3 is TGTGCCAGCAGTTTGGCGGACAGGTCGTTAGACTACACCTTC.

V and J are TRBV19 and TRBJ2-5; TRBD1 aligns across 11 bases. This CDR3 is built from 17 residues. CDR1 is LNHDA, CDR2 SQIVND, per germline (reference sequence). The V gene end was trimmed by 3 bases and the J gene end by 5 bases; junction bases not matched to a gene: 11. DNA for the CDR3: TGTGCCAGTAGTATCGGACAGGGGGCCCTAACGAGTGAGACCCAGTACTTC. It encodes CASSIGQGALTSETQYF. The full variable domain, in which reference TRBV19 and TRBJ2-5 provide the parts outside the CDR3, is DGGITQSPKYLFRKEGQNVTLSCEQNLNHDAMYWYRQDPGQGLRLIYYSQIVNDFQKGDIAEGYSVSREKKESFPLTVTSAQKNPTAFYLCASSIGQGALTSETQYFGPGTRLLVL.

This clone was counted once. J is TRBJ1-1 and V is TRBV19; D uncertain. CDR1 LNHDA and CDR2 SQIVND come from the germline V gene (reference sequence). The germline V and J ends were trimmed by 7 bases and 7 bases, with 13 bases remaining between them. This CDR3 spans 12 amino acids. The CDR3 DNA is TGTGCCAGTAATAGCGGGCTCGGTGAAGCTTTCTTT. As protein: CASNSGLGEAFF.

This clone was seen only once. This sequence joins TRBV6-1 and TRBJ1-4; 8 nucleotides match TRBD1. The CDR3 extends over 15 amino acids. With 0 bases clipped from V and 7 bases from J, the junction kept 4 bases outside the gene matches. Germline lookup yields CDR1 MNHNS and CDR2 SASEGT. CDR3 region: CASSEALQGVEKLFF. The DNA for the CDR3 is TGTGCCAGCAGTGAAGCGTTACAGGGGGTTGAAAAACTGTTTTTT.

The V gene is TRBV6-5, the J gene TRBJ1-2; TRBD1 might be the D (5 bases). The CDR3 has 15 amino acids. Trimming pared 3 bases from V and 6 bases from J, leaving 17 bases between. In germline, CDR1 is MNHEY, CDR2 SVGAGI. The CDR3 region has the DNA TGTGCCAGCAGTTATTCAGGGAATGGGCTGAATGGCTACACCTTC. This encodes CASSYSGNGLNGYTF.

The CDR3 DNA reads TGTGCCACCAGTGATCAAAGACAGGGCGGTCCCGGGGAGCTGTTTTTT. Residues: CATSDQRQGGPGELFF. The V call is TRBV24-1, the J call TRBJ2-2, with 7 bases identical to TRBD1. Germline CDR1 is KGHDR and CDR2 is SFDVKD. After removal of 3 bases from V and 6 bases from J, the junction contained 9 bases not matched to a gene. CDR3 size: 16 residues.

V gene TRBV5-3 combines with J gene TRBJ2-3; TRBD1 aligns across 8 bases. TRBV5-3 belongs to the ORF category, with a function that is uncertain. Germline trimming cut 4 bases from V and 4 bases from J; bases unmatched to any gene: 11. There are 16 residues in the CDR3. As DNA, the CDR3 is TGTGCCAGAAGCCCGGAGCGGACAGGGTGCCCAGATACGCAGTATTTT. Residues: CARSPERTGCPDTQYF.

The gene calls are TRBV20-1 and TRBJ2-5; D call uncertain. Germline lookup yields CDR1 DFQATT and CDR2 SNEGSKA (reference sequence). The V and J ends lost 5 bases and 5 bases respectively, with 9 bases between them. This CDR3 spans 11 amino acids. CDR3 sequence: CSAPRVETQYF. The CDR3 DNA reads TGCAGTGCTCCCCGAGTGGAGACCCAGTACTTC.

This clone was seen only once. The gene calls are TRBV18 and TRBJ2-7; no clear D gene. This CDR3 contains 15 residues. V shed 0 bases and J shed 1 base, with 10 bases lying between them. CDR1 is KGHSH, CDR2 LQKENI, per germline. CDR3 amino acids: CASSPPDGHSYEQYF. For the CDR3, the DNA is TGTGCCAGCTCACCACCGGACGGCCATTCCTACGAGCAGTACTTC.

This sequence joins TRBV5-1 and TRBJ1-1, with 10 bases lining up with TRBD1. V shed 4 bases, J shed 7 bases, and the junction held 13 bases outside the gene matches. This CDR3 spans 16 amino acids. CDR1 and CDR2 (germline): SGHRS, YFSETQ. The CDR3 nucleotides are TGCGCCAGCAGCCCGACAGGGGGCGCGGGCCGTAGTGAAGCTTTCTTT. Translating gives CASSPTGGAGRSEAFF.

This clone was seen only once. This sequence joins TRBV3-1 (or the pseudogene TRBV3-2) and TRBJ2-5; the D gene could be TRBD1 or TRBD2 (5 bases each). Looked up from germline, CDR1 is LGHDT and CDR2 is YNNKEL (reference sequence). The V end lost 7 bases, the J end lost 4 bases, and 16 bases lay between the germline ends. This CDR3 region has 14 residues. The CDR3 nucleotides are TGTGCCAGCACCGTAGAGGGGCTCGGAGAGACCCAGTACTTC. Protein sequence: CASTVEGLGETQYF.

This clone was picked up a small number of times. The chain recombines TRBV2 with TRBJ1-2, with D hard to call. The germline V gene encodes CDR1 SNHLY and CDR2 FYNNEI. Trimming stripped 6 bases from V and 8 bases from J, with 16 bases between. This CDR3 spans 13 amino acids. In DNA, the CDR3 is TGTGCCAGCAGCGTATCCGGGCGCCTCGGCTACACCTTC. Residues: CASSVSGRLGYTF.